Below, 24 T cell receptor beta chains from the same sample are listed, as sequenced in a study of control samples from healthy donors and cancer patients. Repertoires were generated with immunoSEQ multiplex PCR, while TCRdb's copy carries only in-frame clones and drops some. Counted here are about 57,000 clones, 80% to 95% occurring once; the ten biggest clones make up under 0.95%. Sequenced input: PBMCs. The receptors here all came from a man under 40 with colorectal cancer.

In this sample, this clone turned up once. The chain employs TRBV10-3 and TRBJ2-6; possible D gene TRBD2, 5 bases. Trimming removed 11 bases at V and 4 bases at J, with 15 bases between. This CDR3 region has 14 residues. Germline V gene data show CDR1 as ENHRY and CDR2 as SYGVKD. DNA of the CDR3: TGTGCCGTAAAGCCCGGGGTAGGGGCCAACGTCCTGACTTTC. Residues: CAVKPGVGANVLTF.

The CDR3 sequence is CASSQLGSGGTDTQYF. CDR3 bases: TGCGCCAGCAGCCAATTAGGAAGCGGGGGCACAGATACGCAGTATTTT. This rearrangement joins TRBV4-3 to TRBJ2-3, with 7 nucleotides matching TRBD2. The length of the CDR3 is 16 residues. Per the germline V gene, CDR1 is LGHNA and CDR2 is YSLEER. With V trimmed by 2 bases and J by 1 base, 6 bases remained unmatched.

This CDR3 is CASSYSSQSYGYTF. The DNA of the CDR3 is TGTGCCAGCAGTTACTCTTCTCAATCCTATGGCTACACCTTC. The J gene is TRBJ1-2, the V gene TRBV6-5, with unresolved D. V was cut by 0 bases and J by 4 bases, with 9 bases left in between. Germline CDR1 is MNHEY and CDR2 is SVGAGI. The CDR3 has 14 residues.

The CDR3 is CASSPRGSDNSPLHF. CDR3 coding DNA: TGTGCCAGCAGTCCCAGGGGGTCGGATAATTCACCCCTCCACTTT. J is TRBJ1-6 and V is TRBV7-2, with 7 bases fitting TRBD1. Germline V lookup: CDR1 SGHTA, CDR2 FQGNSA. CDR3 length: 15 residues. V shed 6 bases, J shed 5 bases, and the junction held 7 bases outside the gene matches. The entire variable domain, with the rest obtained from reference TRBV7-2 and TRBJ1-6, is as follows: GAGVSQSPSNKVTEKGKDVELRCDPISGHTALYWYRQSLGQGLEFLIYFQGNSAPDKSGLPSDRFSAERTGGSVSTLTIQRTQQEDSAVYLCASSPRGSDNSPLHFGNGTRLTVT.

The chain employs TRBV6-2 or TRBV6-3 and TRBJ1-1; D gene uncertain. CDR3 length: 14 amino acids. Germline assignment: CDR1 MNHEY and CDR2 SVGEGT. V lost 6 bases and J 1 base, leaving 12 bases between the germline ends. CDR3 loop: CASSKLYPNTEAFF. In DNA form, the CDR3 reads TGTGCCAGCAGCAAATTGTACCCGAACACTGAAGCTTTCTTT.

CDR3 protein: CASSRRAGVENSPLHF. CDR3 DNA sequence: TGTGCCAGCAGCCGCCGTGCGGGAGTTGAGAATTCACCCCTCCACTTT. The J gene is TRBJ1-6, the V gene TRBV6-2 or TRBV6-3; no definite D call. This CDR3 is 16 amino acids long. V was clipped by 6 bases and J by 7 bases, with 19 bases between them. Germline V gives CDR1 MNHEY, CDR2 SVGEGT.

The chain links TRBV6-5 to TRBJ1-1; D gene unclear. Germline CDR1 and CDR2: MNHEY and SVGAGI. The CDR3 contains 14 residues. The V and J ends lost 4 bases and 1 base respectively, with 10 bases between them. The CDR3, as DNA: TGTGCCAGCAGTTCCTGGACGGCGAACACTGAAGCTTTCTTT. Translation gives CASSSWTANTEAFF.

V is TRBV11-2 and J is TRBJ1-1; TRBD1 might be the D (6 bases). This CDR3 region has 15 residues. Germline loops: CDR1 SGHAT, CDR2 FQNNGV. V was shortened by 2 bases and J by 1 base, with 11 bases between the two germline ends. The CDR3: CASSLRTVQNTEAFF. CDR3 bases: TGTGCCAGCAGCTTAAGGACAGTTCAGAACACTGAAGCTTTCTTT.

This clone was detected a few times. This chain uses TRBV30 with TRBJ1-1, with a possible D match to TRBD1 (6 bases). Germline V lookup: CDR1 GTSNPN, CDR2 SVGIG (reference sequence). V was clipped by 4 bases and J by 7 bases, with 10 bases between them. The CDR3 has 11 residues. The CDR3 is CAWNREGEAFF. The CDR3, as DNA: TGTGCCTGGAACAGGGAAGGTGAAGCTTTCTTT. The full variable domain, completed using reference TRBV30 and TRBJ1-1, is SQTIHQWPATLVQPVGSPLSLECTVEGTSNPNLYWYRQAAGRGLQLLFYSVGIGQISSEVPQNLSASRPQDRQFILSSKKLLLSDSGFYLCAWNREGEAFFGQGTRLTVV.

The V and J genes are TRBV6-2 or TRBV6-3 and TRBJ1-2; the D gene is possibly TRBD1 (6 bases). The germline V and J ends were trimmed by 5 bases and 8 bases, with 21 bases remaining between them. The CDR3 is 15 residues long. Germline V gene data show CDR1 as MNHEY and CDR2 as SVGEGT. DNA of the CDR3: TGTGCCAGCAGTCCACCCCGGGACACCCTGCTGGGCTACACCTTC. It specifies CASSPPRDTLLGYTF.

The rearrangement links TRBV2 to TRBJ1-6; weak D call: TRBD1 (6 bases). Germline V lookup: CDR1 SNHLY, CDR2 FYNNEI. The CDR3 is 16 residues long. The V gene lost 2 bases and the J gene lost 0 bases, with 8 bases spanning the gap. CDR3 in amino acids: CASSERGSSYNSPLHF. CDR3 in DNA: TGTGCCAGCAGTGAAAGGGGGAGCTCCTATAATTCACCCCTCCACTTT. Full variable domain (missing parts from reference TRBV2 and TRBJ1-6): EPEVTQTPSHQVTQMGQEVILRCVPISNHLYFYWYRQILGQKVEFLVSFYNNEISEKSEIFDDQFSVERPDGSNFTLKIRSTKLEDSAMYFCASSERGSSYNSPLHFGNGTRLTVT.

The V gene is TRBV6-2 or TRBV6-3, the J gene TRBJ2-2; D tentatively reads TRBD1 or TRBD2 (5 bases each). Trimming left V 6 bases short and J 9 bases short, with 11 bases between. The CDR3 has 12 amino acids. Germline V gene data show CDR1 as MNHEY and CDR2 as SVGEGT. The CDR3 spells CASRPQGRELFF. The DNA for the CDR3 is TGTGCCAGCAGACCTCAGGGACGGGAGCTGTTTTTT.

In DNA form, the CDR3 reads TGTGCCAGCAGCCGATTAAGGGGGGGTAGACACCCGTACGAGCAGTACTTC. Protein product: CASSRLRGGRHPYEQYF. This chain joins TRBV11-2 and TRBJ2-7, with D perhaps TRBD2 (7 bases). The germline V and J ends were trimmed by 5 bases and 4 bases, with 24 bases remaining between them. Germline V lookup: CDR1 SGHAT, CDR2 FQNNGV. This CDR3 contains 17 residues.

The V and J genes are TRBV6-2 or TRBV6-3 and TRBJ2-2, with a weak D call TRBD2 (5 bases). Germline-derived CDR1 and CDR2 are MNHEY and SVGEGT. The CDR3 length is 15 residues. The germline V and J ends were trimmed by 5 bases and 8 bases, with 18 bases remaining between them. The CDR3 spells CASSPGSRALGELFF. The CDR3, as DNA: TGTGCCAGCAGTCCGGGATCGCGGGCGTTGGGGGAGCTGTTTTTT.

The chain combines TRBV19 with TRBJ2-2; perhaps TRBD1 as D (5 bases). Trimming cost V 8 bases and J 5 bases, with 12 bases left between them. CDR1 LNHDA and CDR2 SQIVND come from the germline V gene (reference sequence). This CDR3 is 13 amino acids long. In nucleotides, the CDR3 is TGTGCCAGTCAGAAGGGGTGGACCGGGGAGCTGTTTTTT. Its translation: CASQKGWTGELFF.

The CDR3 loop reads CASSGRWGGSEAFF. CDR3 nucleotides: TGTGCCAGCAGTGGGCGTTGGGGTGGTTCTGAAGCTTTCTTT. The chain links TRBV2 to TRBJ1-1; D is undetermined. V lost 4 bases, J lost 6 bases, and 15 bases lay in between. Germline-derived CDR1 and CDR2 are SNHLY and FYNNEI. There are 14 residues in the CDR3.

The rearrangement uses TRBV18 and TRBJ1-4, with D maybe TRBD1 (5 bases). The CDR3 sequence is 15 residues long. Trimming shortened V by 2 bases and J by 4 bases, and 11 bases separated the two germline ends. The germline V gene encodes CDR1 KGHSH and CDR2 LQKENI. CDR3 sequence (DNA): TGTGCCAGCTCACCAGAACGACAGTATAATGAAAAACTGTTTTTT. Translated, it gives CASSPERQYNEKLFF.

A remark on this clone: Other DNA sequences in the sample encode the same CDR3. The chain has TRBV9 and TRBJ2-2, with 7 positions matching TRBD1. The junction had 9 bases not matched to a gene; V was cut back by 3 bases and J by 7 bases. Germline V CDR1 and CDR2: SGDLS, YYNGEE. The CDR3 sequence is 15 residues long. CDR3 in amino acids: CASSARQGRDGELFF. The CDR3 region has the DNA TGTGCCAGCAGCGCCCGACAGGGACGGGACGGGGAGCTGTTTTTT. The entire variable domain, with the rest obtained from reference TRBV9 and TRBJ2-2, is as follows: DSGVTQTPKHLITATGQRVTLRCSPRSGDLSVYWYQQSLDQGLQFLIQYYNGEERAKGNILERFSAQQFPDLHSELNLSSLELGDSALYFCASSARQGRDGELFFGEGSRLTVL.

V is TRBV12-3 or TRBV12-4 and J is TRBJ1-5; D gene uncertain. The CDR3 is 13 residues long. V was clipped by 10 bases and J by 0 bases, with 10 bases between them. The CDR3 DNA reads TGTGCCATTCAGGACTATAGCAATCAGCCCCAGCATTTT. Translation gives CAIQDYSNQPQHF.

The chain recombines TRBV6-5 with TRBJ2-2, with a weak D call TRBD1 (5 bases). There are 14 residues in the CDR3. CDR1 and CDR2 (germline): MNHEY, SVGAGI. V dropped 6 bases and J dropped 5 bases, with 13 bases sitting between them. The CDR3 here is CASRRTGVTGELFF. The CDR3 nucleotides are TGTGCCAGCAGACGAACAGGTGTAACCGGGGAGCTGTTTTTT.

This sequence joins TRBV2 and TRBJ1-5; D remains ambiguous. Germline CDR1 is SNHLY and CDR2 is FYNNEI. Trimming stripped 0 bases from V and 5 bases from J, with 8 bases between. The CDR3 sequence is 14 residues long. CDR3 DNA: TGTGCCAGCAGTGAAGCGCTTCGGGATCAGCCCCAGCATTTT. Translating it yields CASSEALRDQPQHF.

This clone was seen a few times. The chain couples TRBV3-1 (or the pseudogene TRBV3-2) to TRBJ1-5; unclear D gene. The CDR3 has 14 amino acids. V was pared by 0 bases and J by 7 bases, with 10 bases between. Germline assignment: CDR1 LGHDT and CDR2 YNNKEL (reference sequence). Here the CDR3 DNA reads TGTGCCAGCAGCCAAGAAGCACAGCTACAGCCCCAGCATTTT. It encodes CASSQEAQLQPQHF.

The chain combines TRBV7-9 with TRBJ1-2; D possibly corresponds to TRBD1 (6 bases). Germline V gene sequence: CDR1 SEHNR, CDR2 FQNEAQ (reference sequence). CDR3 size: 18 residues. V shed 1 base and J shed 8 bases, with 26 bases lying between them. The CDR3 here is CASSLVVGAGGGTRGYTF. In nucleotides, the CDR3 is TGTGCCAGCAGCTTAGTAGTGGGAGCGGGGGGCGGAACGAGGGGCTACACCTTC. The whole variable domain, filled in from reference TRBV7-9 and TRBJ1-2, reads DTGVSQNPRHKITKRGQNVTFRCDPISEHNRLYWYRQTLGQGPEFLTYFQNEAQLEKSRLLSDRFSAERPKGSFSTLEIQRTEQGDSAMYLCASSLVVGAGGGTRGYTFGSGTRLTVV.

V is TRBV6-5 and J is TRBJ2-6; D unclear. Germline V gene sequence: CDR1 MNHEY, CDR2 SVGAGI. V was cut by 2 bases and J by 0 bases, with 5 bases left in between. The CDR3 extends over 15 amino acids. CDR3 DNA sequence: TGTGCCAGCAGTTACGGCGGCTCTGGGGCCAACGTCCTGACTTTC. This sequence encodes CASSYGGSGANVLTF.